This T cell receptor (beta chain) was documented in a study of blood T cell repertoires in COVID-19. Study overall: Sources were T cells, B-cell-depleted T cells, or PBMCs; the material itself was cDNA or gDNA.

Germline V gene lookup returns CDR1 MDHEN and CDR2 SYDVKM. This CDR3 is 15 amino acids long. With 4 bases removed from V and 3 bases from J, the gap between germline ends came to 14 bases. TCRdb's table, derived via immunoSEQ multiplex PCR, lists solely in-frame clones and lacks some. The sample includes about 200,000 clones, almost 85% of them seen just once. Sequenced material: peripheral blood. This chain joins TRBV28 and TRBJ2-3; possible D gene TRBD1, 6 bases. The sequence was obtained from a woman aged 70-85 years with active or convalescent COVID-19. Written as DNA, the CDR3 is TGTGCCAGCAGTTCCCTCGACAGGCCAACAGATACGCAGTATTTT. It codes for CASSSLDRPTDTQYF.